Below are 12 T cell receptor beta chains sequenced from a single sample in a study of blood T cell repertoires in COVID-19. Only in-frame clones appear in the TCRdb table, and some are missing; sequencing was by immunoSEQ multiplex PCR. The table lists more than 200,000 clones, roughly 91% of them singletons, with 7% to 7.5% in the top ten. Material for sequencing was PBMCs or T cells enriched from blood (not recorded which). Receptors were obtained from a man aged 25 to 40 in a cohort exposed to, infected with or recovered from COVID-19 (not recorded which).

The chain employs TRBV18 and TRBJ1-6; 7 bases match TRBD1. Looked up from germline, CDR1 is KGHSH and CDR2 is LQKENI. V shed 2 bases and J 0 bases; nucleotides not matched to a gene: 7. The CDR3 is made up of 18 amino acids. This chain's CDR3 is CASSPLRGQSSYNSPLHF. CDR3 nucleotides: TGTGCCAGCTCACCATTAAGGGGGCAGAGCTCCTATAATTCACCCCTCCACTTT.

V is TRBV7-9 and J is TRBJ2-2; the D gene is possibly TRBD1 (5 bases). This CDR3 contains 14 residues. Deletions cut 7 bases from V and 7 bases from J, with 16 bases between. The germline V gene encodes CDR1 SEHNR and CDR2 FQNEAQ (reference sequence). The CDR3 DNA sequence: TGTGCCAGCACCCTGGTAGGGGCGAGCGGGGAGCTGTTTTTT. Translated: CASTLVGASGELFF.

V is TRBV5-6 and J is TRBJ1-6, with a weak D call TRBD1 (6 bases). This CDR3 has 15 residues. Trimming removed 3 bases from V and 9 bases from J, with 16 bases in between. Looked up from germline, CDR1 is SGHDT and CDR2 is YYEEEE. The CDR3 region is CASSSPTGYGSPLHF. In DNA form, the CDR3 reads TGTGCCAGCAGCTCACCCACAGGGTACGGTTCACCCCTCCACTTT.

The V and J genes are TRBV7-9 and TRBJ1-5, with 7 bases that match TRBD1. V was pared by 7 bases and J by 3 bases, with 6 bases of the junction left unmatched. Germline CDR1 SEHNR, CDR2 FQNEAQ (reference sequence). The CDR3 has 14 residues. The CDR3 DNA is TGTGCCAGCAACAGACAGGGTTCCAATCAGCCCCAGCATTTT. Translation gives CASNRQGSNQPQHF.

The V gene is TRBV4-1, the J gene TRBJ2-1; possibly TRBD1 for D (6 bases). V lost 1 base, J lost 2 bases, and 9 bases lay in between. From germline, CDR1 is MGHRA and CDR2 YSYEKL. The CDR3 totals 15 residues. CDR3 coding DNA: TGCGCCAGCAGCCAAGTGGGGGCGGCCTACAATGAGCAGTTCTTC. Translating it yields CASSQVGAAYNEQFF.

V usage is TRBV5-1 and J usage is TRBJ2-2; D gene unclear. V was shortened by 7 bases and J by 2 bases, with 3 bases between the two germline ends. The CDR3 is 11 residues long. CDR1 and CDR2 (germline): SGHRS, YFSETQ. For the CDR3, the DNA is TGCGCCAGCTCAAACACCGGGGAGCTGTTTTTT. Its protein product is CASSNTGELFF.

V and J are TRBV10-2 and TRBJ1-3; D remains ambiguous. The CDR3 spans 13 residues. Germline CDR1 and CDR2: WSHSY and SAAADI. V was pared by 2 bases and J by 2 bases, with 4 bases between. The CDR3: CASSEGAGNTIYF. CDR3 coding DNA: TGCGCCAGCAGTGAGGGAGCTGGAAACACCATATATTTT.

The genes are TRBV19 and TRBJ2-3; 7 nucleotides align to TRBD2. Germline CDR1 reads LNHDA; CDR2 reads SQIVND (reference sequence). CDR3 size: 16 residues. V was pared by 6 bases and J by 0 bases, with 9 bases of the junction left unmatched. CDR3 nucleotides: TGTGCCAGTAGAATACGGCTAGCGGAAAGCACAGATACGCAGTATTTT. Its translation: CASRIRLAESTDTQYF.

The chain is built from TRBV3-1 (or the pseudogene TRBV3-2) and TRBJ1-5, with a tentative D call TRBD1 (6 bases). CDR3 length: 15 amino acids. The V and J ends lost 2 bases and 6 bases respectively, with 14 bases between them. The V gene's germline CDR1 is LGHDT and CDR2 YNNKEL (reference sequence). The CDR3 here is CASSQWGRGIQPQHF. CDR3 nucleotides: TGTGCCAGCAGCCAATGGGGCAGGGGAATTCAGCCCCAGCATTTT.

V gene TRBV19 combines with J gene TRBJ1-5; D may be TRBD1 (5 bases). The germline CDR1 and CDR2 sequences are LNHDA and SQIVND (reference sequence). The CDR3 is 15 amino acids. With 6 bases removed from V and 0 bases from J, the gap between germline ends came to 12 bases. CDR3 bases: TGTGCCAGTAGAGCTCAGGGTGTTAGCAATCAGCCCCAGCATTTT. This codes for CASRAQGVSNQPQHF. The whole variable domain, remainder taken from reference TRBV19 and TRBJ1-5, is DGGITQSPKYLFRKEGQNVTLSCEQNLNHDAMYWYRQDPGQGLRLIYYSQIVNDFQKGDIAEGYSVSREKKESFPLTVTSAQKNPTAFYLCASRAQGVSNQPQHFGDGTRLSIL.

The chain carries TRBV7-9 and TRBJ1-2; 7 positions match TRBD1. The junction had 5 bases not matched to a gene; V was cut back by 1 base and J by 0 bases. Germline V gene data show CDR1 as SEHNR and CDR2 as FQNEAQ (reference sequence). The CDR3 runs to 16 residues. The CDR3 nucleotides read TGTGCCAGCAGCTTAGTAGAGACAGGGCCTAACTATGGCTACACCTTC. Residues: CASSLVETGPNYGYTF.

This clone came up a few times. The chain is built from TRBV28 and TRBJ1-6; D may be TRBD1 (6 bases). V was trimmed by 6 bases and J by 10 bases, leaving 22 bases between them. The CDR3 covers 16 residues. The germline gives CDR1 MDHEN, CDR2 SYDVKM. CDR3 in amino acids: CASRAGGRRLKSPLHF. CDR3 DNA: TGTGCCAGCAGGGCGGGGGGGCGAAGATTGAAATCACCCCTCCACTTT.